Only a few counts were recorded for the clone carrying this TCR beta chain. What it binds is not known. Template material for amplifying TCR beta CDR3 regions consisted of RNA transcripts. The HTBI primer set drove a first-round RT-PCR of the TCR CDR3. TCRdb ran MiXCR on the multiplex PCR reads and lists one entry per CDR3 protein. The repertoire holds over 700,000 distinct CDR3 sequences, with over 35% as singletons. The sample comes from a study of T cells in Graves' hyperthyroidism and ophthalmopathy. Study-wide findings and caveats: Stable hyperthyroidism and ophthalmopathy were separated using 13 V-J signatures.

The patients, who ranged from 18 to 65 in age, presented with newly diagnosed hyperthyroidism lasting under 2 months. Clinical symptoms, serum thyroxine and TRAb, thyroid ultrasound and orbital computed tomography together formed the diagnostic basis. The source of the PBMCs was less than 12 ml of fresh peripheral blood. The V and J ends lost 5 bases and 5 bases, in that order; junction bases with no gene match: 9. The germline CDR1 and CDR2 sequences are DFQATT and SNEGSKA (reference sequence). The CDR3 runs 13 residues. The clonotype originates from a man between 18 and 29 years old with Graves' hyperthyroidism. The genes are TRBV20-1 and TRBJ2-7; 7 nucleotides agree with TRBD2. The sequencing sample was made of blood. The CDR3 bases are TGCAGTGCTCAAGCGGGGCCCGGGGACGAGCAGTACTTC. Translating it yields CSAQAGPGDEQYF.